Listed here are 31 T cell receptor beta chains from one sample, sequenced in a study of T cells in Graves' hyperthyroidism and ophthalmopathy. The TCR beta CDR3 regions underwent amplification using RNA transcripts as the source. HTBI primers were used for first-round RT-PCR of the TCR CDR3. TCRdb redid the calling of the multiplex PCR reads with MiXCR, one entry per CDR3 protein. The table shows about 720,000 distinct CDR3 sequences, with less than 20% occurring only once. Material for sequencing was blood. The receptors come from a man younger than 30 with Graves' hyperthyroidism.

This clonotype turned up a few times. The rearrangement uses TRBV6-2 or TRBV6-3 and TRBJ1-1, with D unresolved. The germline gives CDR1 MNHEY, CDR2 SVGEGT. The CDR3 length is 14 residues. The ends were cut back, 6 bases at V and 4 bases at J, with 15 bases in the middle. For the CDR3, the DNA is TGTGCCAGCAGCAGCAGCCCGGTTGGCACTGAAGCTTTCTTT. It translates to CASSSSPVGTEAFF.

The J gene is TRBJ1-4, the V gene TRBV7-9; possible D gene TRBD1, 6 bases. Between the trimmed V and J ends, which lost 7 bases and 0 bases, there was a span of 12 bases. Germline lookup yields CDR1 SEHNR and CDR2 FQNEAQ (reference sequence). The CDR3 runs to 15 residues. CDR3 region: CASTLGAATNEKLFF. For the CDR3, the DNA is TGTGCCAGCACCCTGGGGGCTGCAACTAATGAAAAACTGTTTTTT. Using reference TRBV7-9 and TRBJ1-4 for the parts outside the CDR3, the full variable domain is DTGVSQNPRHKITKRGQNVTFRCDPISEHNRLYWYRQTLGQGPEFLTYFQNEAQLEKSRLLSDRFSAERPKGSFSTLEIQRTEQGDSAMYLCASTLGAATNEKLFFGSGTQLSVL.

This clonotype has ten or more counts. The chain has TRBV28 and TRBJ2-3; no definite D call. CDR1 is MDHEN and CDR2 is SYDVKM in the germline V gene. V gave up 3 bases and J gave up 3 bases, with 7 bases separating them. CDR3 size: 13 residues. CDR3 amino acids: CASSFWVTDTQYF. Written as DNA, the CDR3 is TGTGCCAGCAGTTTCTGGGTTACAGATACGCAGTATTTT.

This clonotype was seen a handful of times. The CDR3 loop reads CASSIAGTGINEQYF. Written as DNA, the CDR3 is TGTGCCAGTAGTATAGCCGGGACAGGGATCAACGAGCAGTACTTC. V is TRBV19 and J is TRBJ2-7, with TRBD1 matching 9 bases. J lost 5 bases, V lost 1 base, and 6 bases had no gene match. In germline, CDR1 is LNHDA, CDR2 SQIVND (reference sequence). The CDR3 spans 15 residues.

This chain joins TRBV28 and TRBJ2-2; D possibly corresponds to TRBD2 (5 bases). V lost 8 bases to trimming and J lost 0 bases, with 13 bases between them. The V gene's germline CDR1 is MDHEN and CDR2 SYDVKM. The CDR3 has 15 amino acids. The CDR3 protein is CASPAGPANTGELFF. The CDR3 coding sequence is TGTGCCAGCCCTGCGGGCCCCGCGAACACCGGGGAGCTGTTTTTT.

This clonotype has a count of ten or more. The genes are TRBV28 and TRBJ2-3; D may be TRBD2 (5 bases). CDR1 is MDHEN and CDR2 is SYDVKM in the germline V gene. The CDR3 has 16 amino acids. The V and J ends lost 5 bases and 0 bases respectively, with 15 bases between them. The CDR3 loop reads CASSPLGKLSTDTQYF. The CDR3 bases are TGTGCCAGCAGTCCCCTCGGGAAGTTGAGCACAGATACGCAGTATTTT.

As to this clonotype: A much larger clone differs by one base, so this may be a read error. This rearrangement joins TRBV2 to TRBJ1-1; a weak D match, TRBD1 (6 bases). With 6 bases removed from V and 1 base from J, the gap between germline ends came to 12 bases. The germline V gene has CDR1 SNHLY and CDR2 FYNNEI. This CDR3 spans 14 amino acids. In nucleotides, the CDR3 is TGTGCCAGCAGACGGACAGCTTCGAACACTGAAGCTTTCTTT. Translating gives CASRRTASNTEAFF.

This clonotype came up many times. The rearrangement joins TRBV28 to TRBJ2-3, with D possibly matching TRBD2 (6 bases). The CDR3 sequence is 14 residues long. V was trimmed by 5 bases and J by 1 base, leaving 10 bases between them. Per germline, CDR1 MDHEN and CDR2 SYDVKM. CDR3 sequence: CASSQPGGTDTQYF. The CDR3 region has the DNA TGTGCCAGCAGTCAGCCGGGAGGCACAGATACGCAGTATTTT.

This clonotype was recorded at least ten times. The genes are TRBV28 and TRBJ2-5; 9 bases line up with TRBD1. Germline assignment: CDR1 MDHEN and CDR2 SYDVKM. The CDR3 loop spans 15 amino acids. V shed 6 bases, J shed 5 bases, and the junction held 10 bases outside the gene matches. The CDR3 reads CASRVTGGLTETQYF. CDR3 DNA: TGTGCCAGCAGGGTAACAGGGGGCCTAACCGAGACCCAGTACTTC.

The rearrangement joins TRBV20-1 to TRBJ2-7; 9 nucleotides line up with TRBD2. The CDR3 spans 16 residues. V trimming: 1 base; J trimming: 0 bases; junction bases outside the gene matches: 7. Germline V lookup: CDR1 DFQATT, CDR2 SNEGSKA (reference sequence). CDR3 nucleotide sequence: TGCAGTGCTAGAGGGGGGTCTAGCGGGATCTCCTACGAGCAGTACTTC. It yields the protein CSARGGSSGISYEQYF.

This clonotype was detected ten times or more. The chain uses TRBV30 and TRBJ2-3; no definite D call. Germline V lookup: CDR1 GTSNPN, CDR2 SVGIG (reference sequence). Trimming shortened V by 4 bases and J by 2 bases, and 16 bases separated the two germline ends. The CDR3 covers 15 residues. The CDR3 DNA follows: TGTGCCTGGAACTCAGGAGTTCCTCTCACAGATACGCAGTATTTT. It encodes CAWNSGVPLTDTQYF.

This chain links TRBV6-2 or TRBV6-3 with TRBJ2-3, with D possibly TRBD2 on 5 matching bases. V was trimmed by 7 bases and J by 5 bases, leaving 19 bases between them. The CDR3 extends over 15 amino acids. Germline V gene data show CDR1 as MNHEY and CDR2 as SVGEGT. CDR3 DNA: TGTGCCAGCACCAAACGGGGATTGCTTAGAGATACGCAGTATTTT. Translation gives CASTKRGLLRDTQYF.

This clonotype was found many times. The chain uses TRBV11-2 and TRBJ2-5; D unresolved. CDR1 is SGHAT, CDR2 FQNNGV, per germline. Trimming stripped 1 base from V and 5 bases from J, with 11 bases between. This CDR3 region has 14 residues. CDR3 residues: CASSLGPGAETQYF. CDR3 nucleotide sequence: TGTGCCAGCAGCTTAGGTCCTGGTGCCGAGACCCAGTACTTC.

The J gene is TRBJ2-7, the V gene TRBV15; perhaps TRBD2 as D (6 bases). The length of the CDR3 is 13 residues. Germline lookup yields CDR1 LNHNV and CDR2 YYDKDF (reference sequence). V dropped 0 bases and J dropped 7 bases, with 10 bases sitting between them. Here the CDR3 reads CATSRDTRGEQYF. CDR3 bases: TGTGCCACCAGCAGAGATACCCGGGGGGAGCAGTACTTC.

This clonotype appeared a few times. The CDR3 protein is CASRKQGGYGYTF. The CDR3 coding sequence is TGTGCCAGCAGGAAACAGGGGGGCTATGGCTACACCTTC. The chain uses TRBV28 and TRBJ1-2, with TRBD1 identical over 8 bases. CDR3 length: 13 amino acids. The V gene end was trimmed by 6 bases and the J gene end by 4 bases; junction bases not matched to a gene: 4. Per the germline V gene, CDR1 is MDHEN and CDR2 is SYDVKM.

This clonotype was counted a few times. The V call is TRBV27, the J call TRBJ1-6; no definite D call. The CDR3 loop spans 12 amino acids. The V end was cut by 2 bases, the J end by 13 bases, with 9 bases between. CDR1 and CDR2 from the germline V gene are MNHEY and SMNVEV (reference sequence). CDR3 amino acids: CASSLLGRPLHF. DNA for the CDR3: TGTGCCAGCAGTTTACTGGGTCGCCCCCTCCACTTT.

This clonotype was counted between two and nine times. The rearrangement uses TRBV27 and TRBJ2-7; 7 positions agree with TRBD1. The CDR3 spans 14 residues. The germline V gene has CDR1 MNHEY and CDR2 SMNVEV (reference sequence). V was clipped by 5 bases and J by 3 bases; unmatched bases: 7. The CDR3 coding sequence is TGTGCCAGCAGTACCCGGGACAGTCTCTACGAGCAGTACTTC. It specifies CASSTRDSLYEQYF.

Regarding this clonotype: This could be a read error, since a much larger clone is one nucleotide away. The chain joins TRBV20-1 to TRBJ2-7; 12 positions match TRBD2. From germline, CDR1 is DFQATT and CDR2 SNEGSKA (reference sequence). The CDR3 loop spans 14 amino acids. The V and J ends lost 5 bases and 9 bases, in that order; junction bases with no gene match: 11. CDR3 DNA: TGCAGTGCTTCTTCCGGGACTAGCGGGCGCGGGCAGTACTTC. Its translation: CSASSGTSGRGQYF.

The rearrangement links TRBV2 to TRBJ2-5; D uncertain. V lost 3 bases to trimming and J lost 2 bases, with 10 bases between them. Germline-derived CDR1 and CDR2 are SNHLY and FYNNEI. The CDR3 consists of 14 residues. Here the CDR3 reads CASSENRLQETQYF. CDR3 bases: TGTGCCAGCAGTGAGAATAGGCTGCAAGAGACCCAGTACTTC.

This clonotype was seen repeatedly, ten times or more. The rearrangement joins TRBV30 to TRBJ2-3; 8 nucleotides line up with TRBD2. Germline lookup yields CDR1 GTSNPN and CDR2 SVGIG (reference sequence). The V gene end was trimmed by 3 bases and the J gene end by 4 bases; junction bases not matched to a gene: 9. The CDR3 length is 15 residues. The CDR3 DNA reads as TGTGCCTGGAGGGACGGGAGGGGGAGTGCAGATACGCAGTATTTT. As protein: CAWRDGRGSADTQYF.

There are a few counts of this clonotype. The genes are TRBV20-1 and TRBJ2-5, with TRBD1 identical over 8 bases. J lost 7 bases, V lost 0 bases, and 10 bases had no gene match. The CDR3 contains 15 residues. Germline V lookup: CDR1 DFQATT, CDR2 SNEGSKA (reference sequence). The CDR3 protein is CSARDGGRGRGTQYF. As DNA, the CDR3 is TGCAGTGCTAGAGATGGGGGCAGGGGGCGAGGGACCCAGTACTTC.

This clonotype was observed a few times. The chain carries TRBV20-1 and TRBJ2-1; TRBD2 matches at 8 bases. The V gene end was trimmed by 6 bases and the J gene end by 9 bases; junction bases not matched to a gene: 13. The germline V gene encodes CDR1 DFQATT and CDR2 SNEGSKA (reference sequence). This CDR3 has 14 residues. CDR3 nucleotides: TGCAGTGCAAACCCGGGGGCGGGAGGAGGTGAGCAGTTCTTC. This translates into CSANPGAGGGEQFF.

This clonotype came up many times. The chain joins TRBV7-9 to TRBJ2-7; 12 bases match TRBD2. V lost 8 bases and J lost 7; bases outside the gene matches: 12. Germline V CDR1 and CDR2: SEHNR, FQNEAQ (reference sequence). The CDR3 has 15 amino acids. This chain's CDR3 is CASLREGGLAGEQYF. The CDR3 DNA is TGTGCCAGCCTCCGGGAAGGCGGACTAGCGGGGGAGCAGTACTTC.

This clonotype came up a few times. This rearrangement joins TRBV7-3 to TRBJ2-7; D may match TRBD1 or TRBD2 (6 bases each). The germline CDR1 and CDR2 sequences are SGHTA and FQGTGA. The CDR3 loop spans 15 amino acids. The V gene lost 2 bases and the J gene lost 2 bases, with 13 bases spanning the gap. The CDR3 here is CASSLEGGSPYEQYF. CDR3 nucleotide sequence: TGTGCCAGCAGCTTAGAGGGGGGCTCCCCCTACGAGCAGTACTTC.

This clonotype has more than one count but fewer than ten. The CDR3 bases are TGTGCCAGCAGTGAAGAAACAGGCTCTGGAAACACCATATATTTT. This gives the protein CASSEETGSGNTIYF. The chain has TRBV2 and TRBJ1-3, with D possibly being TRBD1 (5 bases). CDR1 SNHLY and CDR2 FYNNEI come from the germline V gene. The CDR3 covers 15 residues. V lost 1 base to trimming and J lost 0 bases, with 7 bases between them.

At least ten counts were recorded for this clonotype. The chain uses TRBV7-2 and TRBJ2-7, with TRBD2 matching over 12 bases. The V gene end was trimmed by 5 bases and the J gene end by 4 bases; junction bases not matched to a gene: 9. The CDR3 contains 16 residues. CDR1 is SGHTA and CDR2 is FQGNSA in the germline V gene. The chain's CDR3 is CASSVTSSGRGYEQYF. The DNA of the CDR3 is TGTGCCAGCAGCGTAACGTCTAGCGGGAGGGGGTACGAGCAGTACTTC.

The chain is built from TRBV20-1 and TRBJ1-1; D is unclear. Per the germline V gene, CDR1 is DFQATT and CDR2 is SNEGSKA (reference sequence). This CDR3 contains 13 residues. V was pared by 1 base and J by 5 bases, with 11 bases between. The CDR3 nucleotides are TGCAGTGCTAGAGCGATCAGTAGAACTGAAGCTTTCTTT. This codes for CSARAISRTEAFF.

V is TRBV29-1 and J is TRBJ1-1; 9 nucleotides agree with TRBD1. The CDR3 covers 12 residues. Looked up from germline, CDR1 is SQVTM and CDR2 is ANQGSEA. The junction had 2 bases not matched to a gene; V was cut back by 4 bases and J by 5 bases. In DNA form, the CDR3 reads TGCAGCGTTGGGACAGGGGAGACTGAAGCTTTCTTT. This sequence encodes CSVGTGETEAFF.

This clonotype was observed many times. The chain links TRBV12-3 or TRBV12-4 to TRBJ1-1, with D uncertain. Trimming cost V 0 bases and J 4 bases, with 6 bases left between them. The CDR3 contains 13 residues. The CDR3 bases are TGTGCCAGCAGTTTAGCACTGTCCACTGAAGCTTTCTTT. Translation: CASSLALSTEAFF.

This clonotype was seen more than once but under ten times. This chain joins TRBV7-2 and TRBJ1-1; TRBD1 matches at 7 bases. After removal of 5 bases from V and 0 bases from J, the junction contained 6 bases not matched to a gene. The CDR3 sequence is 15 residues long. CDR1 SGHTA and CDR2 FQGNSA come from the germline V gene. The CDR3 region has the DNA TGTGCCAGCAGCCCGGGACAGTTCATGAACACTGAAGCTTTCTTT. Its protein product is CASSPGQFMNTEAFF.

This clonotype was seen many times. The chain carries TRBV11-1 and TRBJ2-7; no firm D call. The CDR3 length is 14 residues. The germline V gene encodes CDR1 SGHAT and CDR2 FQDESV (reference sequence). V was pared by 2 bases and J by 2 bases, with 10 bases between. DNA of the CDR3: TGTGCCAGCAGCTTATCCGGTGGAACCTACGAGCAGTACTTC. It translates to CASSLSGGTYEQYF. The entire variable domain, with the rest obtained from reference TRBV11-1 and TRBJ2-7, is as follows: EAEVAQSPRYKITEKSQAVAFWCDPISGHATLYWYRQILGQGPELLVQFQDESVVDDSQLPKDRFSAERLKGVDSTLKIQPAELGDSAMYLCASSLSGGTYEQYFGPGTRLTVT.